This T cell receptor (beta chain) comes out of a study of graft-versus-host responses after intestinal transplantation. Study-wide findings and caveats: Some GvH clones were seen earlier in gut or blood, suggesting intestinal origin.

V gave up 1 base and J gave up 8 bases, with 9 bases separating them. The germline CDR1 and CDR2 sequences are GTSNPN and SVGIG (reference sequence). The CDR3 has 12 amino acids. Measured with immunoSEQ multiplex PCR; TCRdb has only the in-frame clones, and not every one. The sample has 20,000 or so clones; over 75% are singletons. Remarks on this clone: Its antigen is not identified.

The gene calls are TRBV30 and TRBJ2-1; D is perhaps TRBD2 (6 bases). The sequence derives from a human patient who received an intestinal transplant, so some T cells may come from the graft donor. The specimen comprised PBMCs, sampled 14 days after transplant. The CDR3, as DNA: TGTGCCTGGAGTGCCACGGGGGATGAGCAGTTCTTC. This encodes CAWSATGDEQFF.